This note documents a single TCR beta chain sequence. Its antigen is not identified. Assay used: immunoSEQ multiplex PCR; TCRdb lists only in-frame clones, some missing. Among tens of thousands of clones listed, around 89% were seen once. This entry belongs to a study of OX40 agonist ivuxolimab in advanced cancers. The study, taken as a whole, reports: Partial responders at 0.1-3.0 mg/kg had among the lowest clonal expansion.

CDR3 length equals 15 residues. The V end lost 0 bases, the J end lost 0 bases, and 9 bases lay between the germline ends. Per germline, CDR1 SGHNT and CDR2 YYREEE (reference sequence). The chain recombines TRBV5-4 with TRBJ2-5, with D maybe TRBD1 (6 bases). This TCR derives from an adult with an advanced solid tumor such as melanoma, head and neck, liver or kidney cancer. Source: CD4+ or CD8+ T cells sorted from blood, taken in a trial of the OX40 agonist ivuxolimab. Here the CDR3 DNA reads TGTGCCAGCAGCTTGGATCGGGACAACCAAGAGACCCAGTACTTC. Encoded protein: CASSLDRDNQETQYF. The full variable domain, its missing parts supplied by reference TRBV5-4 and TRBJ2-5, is ETGVTQSPTHLIKTRGQQVTLRCSSQSGHNTVSWYQQALGQGPQFIFQYYREEENGRGNFPPRFSGLQFPNYSSELNVNALELDDSALYLCASSLDRDNQETQYFGPGTRLLVL.